This TCR beta chain was captured by sequencing in a study of OX40 agonist ivuxolimab in advanced cancers. The CDR3 loop spans 15 amino acids. The V end was cut by 2 bases, the J end by 5 bases, with 16 bases between. Germline assignment: CDR1 SNHLY and CDR2 FYNNEI. Study findings and constraints: Low normalized T-cell clonal expansion was additionally recorded for some nonresponders.

Systemic immunosuppression or autoimmune disease history was grounds to exclude patients. The assay was immunoSEQ multiplex PCR, and TCRdb's table has in-frame clones only and misses some. The sample yields roughly 30,000 clones, 87% seen once. To note about this clone: Its antigen is unknown.

This chain connects TRBV2 to TRBJ2-7, with D possibly TRBD2 on 5 matching bases. This sequence originates from an adult with an advanced solid tumor such as melanoma, head and neck, liver or kidney cancer. Sequencing used CD4+ or CD8+ T cells sorted from blood, obtained in a trial of the OX40 agonist ivuxolimab. As DNA, the CDR3 is TGTGCCAGCAGTGAACTCGGGGTTTCGTACAACGAGCAGTACTTC. This encodes CASSELGVSYNEQYF.